This T cell receptor (beta chain) was found in a study of OX40 agonist ivuxolimab in advanced cancers. Study-wide points: Normalized T-cell clonal expansion was also low in some nonresponders.

This clone was counted a single time. Its antigen is undetermined. Method: immunoSEQ multiplex PCR; TCRdb's copy keeps in-frame clones and lacks some. Here the sample spans about 53,000 clones, 84% being singletons. This CDR3 has 14 residues. The germline V gene encodes CDR1 WSHSY and CDR2 SAAADI. Trimming removed 6 bases at V and 2 bases at J, with 13 bases between. The receptor comes from an adult with an advanced solid tumor such as melanoma, head and neck, liver or kidney cancer. The starting material was CD4+ or CD8+ T cells sorted from blood, obtained in a trial of the OX40 agonist ivuxolimab. The chain links TRBV10-2 to TRBJ2-5; D is perhaps TRBD2 (5 bases). Here the CDR3 DNA reads TGCGCCAGCAGCCAACTAGTCGAACAAGAGACCCAGTACTTC. Protein product: CASSQLVEQETQYF.